The T cell receptor (beta chain) under discussion was sequenced for a study of blood T cell repertoires in COVID-19. Across the whole study: From the United States, Italy and Spain came samples of acute and convalescent COVID-19.

The authors' processing: Scientists estimated how many nucleated cells there were by amplifying reference gene primers. Produced via immunoSEQ multiplex PCR; TCRdb's table is partial and in-frame only. V, J and clone size derive from that table, while D and trimming were established from the DNA sequence. The table lists roughly 86,000 clones, around nine tenths of them singletons. Trimming shortened V by 1 base and J by 8 bases, and 17 bases separated the two germline ends. CDR1 SGHAT and CDR2 FQNNGV come from the germline V gene. This CDR3 region has 16 residues. The receptor was isolated from a man in his forties or fifties with active or convalescent COVID-19. The sample comprised peripheral blood. The chain employs TRBV11-2 and TRBJ1-4; maybe TRBD1 (5 bases). The chain's CDR3 is CASSLAPGTEGEKLFF. DNA for the CDR3: TGTGCCAGCAGCTTAGCCCCCGGGACGGAGGGGGAAAAACTGTTTTTT.